This T cell receptor (beta chain) was identified during a study of naive and memory T cell subsets. Study-wide results and limits: Gini index rose across naive, CM, EM and EMRA in CD4 and CD8. Possibly reflecting memory cells re-expressing CD45RA, a few larger clonotypes occurred in naive repertoires, especially CD8.

V lost 5 bases and J 10 bases, leaving 16 bases between the germline ends. The CDR3 runs 14 residues. The V gene's germline CDR1 is SGHNT and CDR2 YYREEE (reference sequence). Two oligonucleotides, mixed equimolar, formed the beta constant-region primer covering TRBC1 and TRBC2. Ligated cDNA was amplified by four rounds of PCR with nested alpha and beta constant-region primers and SP2. MiXCR, applied by TCRdb to the UMI-ligation and nested PCR reads, yields one record per CDR3 protein. Altogether 85,000 to 130,000 distinct CDR3 sequences are present, about 14% being singletons, with the ten largest covering approximately 3%. CMV status came from CD4+ IFNgamma after overnight CMV lysate stimulation. Cells stained for CD3, CD4, CD8, CD45RA and CD27 were sorted into four subsets. This clonotype showed up many times. No antigen is known for it.

The chain recombines TRBV5-4 with TRBJ1-6; no definite D call. The receptor was derived from a human donor in good health. Input material: naive CD8+ T cells from blood. CDR3 DNA sequence: TGTGCCAGCAGGCAGGATTCAGCTACATCACCCCTCCACTTT. This gives the protein CASRQDSATSPLHF.